This T cell receptor beta chain was found in a study of T cells in Graves' hyperthyroidism and ophthalmopathy. Study context: Peripheral blood collection took place at initial diagnosis, before any treatment.

This clonotype was picked up many times. Its target is not known. Study-level findings and limits: Blood also showed most of the thyroid clonotypes that were expanded above 0.001.

Amplification of TCR beta CDR3 regions used RNA as the template. A set of HTBI primers served as the primers for a first-round RT-PCR of the TCR CDR3. TCRdb reanalysed the multiplex PCR reads using MiXCR and keeps one entry per CDR3 protein. The sample carries roughly 180,000 distinct CDR3 sequences, roughly 9.4% recorded once. Newly diagnosed patients aged 18 to 65 had hyperthyroidism of under 2 months' duration. PBMCs were derived from roughly 10 ml fresh peripheral blood. The origin of this receptor is a young woman with Graves' hyperthyroidism that later progressed to Graves' ophthalmopathy. Sequenced sample: blood.

CDR3 loop: CASSLNPGGPEETQYF. The DNA for the CDR3 is TGTGCCAGCAGCTTAAATCCGGGGGGGCCTGAAGAGACCCAGTACTTC. The J gene is TRBJ2-5, the V gene TRBV7-6; TRBD2 agrees at 8 bases. After removal of 2 bases from V and 3 bases from J, the junction contained 8 bases not matched to a gene. CDR3 length: 16 residues. Germline V gene lookup returns CDR1 SGHVS and CDR2 FNYEAQ.